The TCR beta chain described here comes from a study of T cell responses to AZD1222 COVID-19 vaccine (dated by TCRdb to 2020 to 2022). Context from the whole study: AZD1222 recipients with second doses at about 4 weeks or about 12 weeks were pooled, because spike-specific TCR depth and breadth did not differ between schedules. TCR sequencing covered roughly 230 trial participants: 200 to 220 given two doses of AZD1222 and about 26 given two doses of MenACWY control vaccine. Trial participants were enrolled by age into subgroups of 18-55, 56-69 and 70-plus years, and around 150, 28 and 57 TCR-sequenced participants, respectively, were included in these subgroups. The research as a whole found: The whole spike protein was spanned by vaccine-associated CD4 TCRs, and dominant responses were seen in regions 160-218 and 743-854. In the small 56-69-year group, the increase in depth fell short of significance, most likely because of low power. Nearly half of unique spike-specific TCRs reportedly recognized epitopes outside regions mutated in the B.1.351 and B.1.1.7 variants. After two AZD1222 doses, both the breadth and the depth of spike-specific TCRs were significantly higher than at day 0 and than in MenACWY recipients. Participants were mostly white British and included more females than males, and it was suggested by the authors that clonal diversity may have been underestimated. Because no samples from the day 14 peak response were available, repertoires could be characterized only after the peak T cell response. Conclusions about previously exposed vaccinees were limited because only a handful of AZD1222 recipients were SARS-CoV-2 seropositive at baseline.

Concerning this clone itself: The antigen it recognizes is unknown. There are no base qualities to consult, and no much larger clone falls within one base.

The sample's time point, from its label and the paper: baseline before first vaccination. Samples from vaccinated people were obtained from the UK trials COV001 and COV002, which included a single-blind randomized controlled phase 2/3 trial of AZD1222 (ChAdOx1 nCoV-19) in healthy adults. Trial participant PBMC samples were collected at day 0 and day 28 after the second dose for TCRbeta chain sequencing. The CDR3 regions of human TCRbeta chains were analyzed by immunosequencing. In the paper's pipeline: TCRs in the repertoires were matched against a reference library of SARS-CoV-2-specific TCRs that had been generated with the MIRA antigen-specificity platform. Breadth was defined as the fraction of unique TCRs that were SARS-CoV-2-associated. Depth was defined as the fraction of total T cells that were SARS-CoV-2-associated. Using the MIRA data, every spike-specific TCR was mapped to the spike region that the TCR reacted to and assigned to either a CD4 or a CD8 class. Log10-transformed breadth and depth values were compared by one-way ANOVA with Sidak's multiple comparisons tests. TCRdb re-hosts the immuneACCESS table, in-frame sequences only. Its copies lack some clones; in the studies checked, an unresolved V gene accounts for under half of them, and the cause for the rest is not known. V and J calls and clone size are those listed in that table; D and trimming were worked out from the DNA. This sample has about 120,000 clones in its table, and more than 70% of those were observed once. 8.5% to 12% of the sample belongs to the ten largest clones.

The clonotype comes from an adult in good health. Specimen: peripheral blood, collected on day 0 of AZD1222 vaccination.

The sequenced DNA is TGCGCCACTTGTTCCAGGGACTACGAGCAGTACTTC. Translation gives CATCSRDYEQYF. The chain joins TRBV23-1 to TRBJ2-7; tentative D gene TRBD1, with 5 bases matching. TRBV23-1 is an ORF, and what it does is uncertain. V lost 10 bases and J lost 3 bases; the stretch between them is 13 bases long. Inclusive of the bounding cysteine and phenylalanine, the CDR3 is 12 residues long. Kept here is only the CDR3 DNA, which spans 36 bases and is read in frame from base 1.